Included here is one T cell receptor beta chain sequence, with context. Libraries were prepared by immunoSEQ multiplex PCR; TCRdb keeps only in-frame clonotypes and omits some of them. The sample records 30,000 or so clones, roughly four fifths being singletons. This record belongs to a study of blood T cell repertoires in COVID-19. Study-level background: Both acute and convalescent COVID-19 samples were obtained from the United States, Italy and Spain. Nucleic acid was either cDNA or gDNA, and it came from T cells, B-cell-depleted T cells, or PBMCs.

Germline-derived CDR1 and CDR2 are MDHEN and SYDVKM. V dropped 5 bases and J dropped 1; count of bases not matched to a gene: 25. This CDR3 is built from 23 residues. The TCR sequence derives from an elderly man with active or convalescent COVID-19. Sequencing input: peripheral blood. The chain recombines TRBV28 with TRBJ2-6; 8 bases line up with TRBD1. DNA for the CDR3: TGTGCCAGCAGTCCCCCCGGACAGGGTTTTATTATTGGGTCCGGATCTGGGGCCAACGTCCTGACTTTC. Protein: CASSPPGQGFIIGSGSGANVLTF.